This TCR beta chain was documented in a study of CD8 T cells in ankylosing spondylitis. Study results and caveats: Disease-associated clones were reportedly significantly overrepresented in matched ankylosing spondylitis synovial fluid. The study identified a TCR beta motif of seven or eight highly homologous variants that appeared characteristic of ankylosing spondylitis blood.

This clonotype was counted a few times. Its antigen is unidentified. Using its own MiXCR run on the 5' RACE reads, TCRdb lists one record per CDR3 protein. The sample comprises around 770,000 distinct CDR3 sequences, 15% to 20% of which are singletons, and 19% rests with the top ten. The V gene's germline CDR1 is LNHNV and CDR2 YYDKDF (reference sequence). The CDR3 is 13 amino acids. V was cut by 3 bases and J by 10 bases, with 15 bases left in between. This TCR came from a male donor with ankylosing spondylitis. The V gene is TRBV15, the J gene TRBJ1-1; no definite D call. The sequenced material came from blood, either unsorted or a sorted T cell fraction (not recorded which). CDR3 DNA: TGTGCCACCAGCAGGACGGATATATTTGGAGCTTTCTTT. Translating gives CATSRTDIFGAFF.